The clone carrying this T cell receptor beta chain was recorded at least ten times. A much larger clone is a single base away; this may be a read error. The CDR3 does not end in the conserved phenylalanine or tryptophan, so this is likely a read error. CDR1 is LGHNT and CDR2 is FRNRAP in the germline V gene. There are 14 residues in the CDR3. The V and J ends lost 5 bases and 0 bases respectively, with 10 bases between them. The entry originates in a study of metastatic and nonmetastatic thyroid tumors. Study as a whole: Peripheral blood and tumor or nodule samples from malignant and benign thyroid patients were compared.

Among the patients, none had received any treatment before thyroid surgery. TCRdb re-called clones from the PCR reads using MiXCR. The sample has under 95,000 clones, 10% to 15% seen once. The clonotype was recovered from a female donor with papillary thyroid cancer or a benign thyroid nodule (not recorded which). Some clones in this sample may be carry-over from other donors' samples. The rearrangement joins TRBV12-5 to TRBJ1-1, with a weak D call TRBD1 (6 bases). The sequencing sample was made of blood. The DNA of the CDR3 is TGTGCTAGTGGTAAGGACAGCCTGAACACTGAAGCTTTCTCT. Translation: CASGKDSLNTEAFS.